Each of the 12 T cell receptor beta chains below was sequenced from the same sample in a study of T cell responses to AZD1222 COVID-19 vaccine. Clones were read by immunoSEQ multiplex PCR, and TCRdb kept only the in-frame ones, dropping some. The sample has about 100,000 clones, approximately 87% seen once; the top ten hold 4% to 4.5%. The sequences come from peripheral blood, collected on day 0 of MenACWY control vaccination. The receptors shown here come from an adult in good health.

This clone has just one count. J is TRBJ1-4 and V is TRBV28, with D uncertain. The CDR3 length is 14 residues. Trimming pared 6 bases from V and 8 bases from J, leaving 16 bases between. Germline CDR1 is MDHEN and CDR2 is SYDVKM. The CDR3 nucleotides are TGTGCCAGCAGCAGTGGAGGGTTCGGAGAAAAACTGTTTTTT. This gives the protein CASSSGGFGEKLFF.

The gene calls are TRBV7-2 and TRBJ2-2, with D unresolved. Trimming took off 7 bases at V and 1 base at J, with 16 bases between the two ends. This CDR3 has 16 amino acids. Germline CDR1 SGHTA, CDR2 FQGNSA. For the CDR3, the DNA is TGTGCCAGCAAGCCACAGCCCCTAGGGAACACCGGGGAGCTGTTTTTT. It encodes CASKPQPLGNTGELFF.

This clone was seen only once. In DNA, the CDR3 is TGTGCCAGCAGCAGTTCGGGTAATTCACCCCTCCACTTT. Encoded protein: CASSSSGNSPLHF. The J gene is TRBJ1-6, the V gene TRBV7-3, with unresolved D. CDR1 is SGHTA and CDR2 is FQGTGA in the germline V gene. V dropped 5 bases and J dropped 6 bases, with 8 bases sitting between them. This CDR3 comprises 13 residues.

This chain connects TRBV6-5 to TRBJ1-3; D remains unclear. The germline V gene has CDR1 MNHEY and CDR2 SVGAGI. The CDR3 contains 15 residues. The V and J ends lost 5 bases and 0 bases respectively, with 11 bases between them. The CDR3 DNA reads as TGTGCCAGCAGTACGTGGACGGTCTCTGGAAACACCATATATTTT. Protein sequence: CASSTWTVSGNTIYF.

CDR3 nucleotides: TGTGCCAGCAGGGATAGCGGGGCGGCCACAGATACGCAGTATTTT. It specifies CASRDSGAATDTQYF. This chain joins TRBV6-5 and TRBJ2-3; 8 nucleotides align to TRBD2. CDR1 is MNHEY and CDR2 is SVGAGI in the germline V gene. The trim removed 6 bases at V and 2 bases at J, leaving 7 bases unmatched. This CDR3 is 15 amino acids long.

This rearrangement joins TRBV4-1 to TRBJ1-2, with TRBD1 matching 8 bases. The CDR3 has 13 residues. V lost 1 base and J lost 8; bases outside the gene matches: 3. CDR1 and CDR2 (germline): MGHRA, YSYEKL. As DNA, the CDR3 is TGCGCCAGCAGCCAAGGGACAGGGTACGGCTACACCTTC. It specifies CASSQGTGYGYTF.

The chain uses TRBV28 and TRBJ2-1; 10 bases are a match to TRBD2. With V trimmed by 1 base and J by 7 bases, 4 bases remained unmatched. The CDR3 has 15 residues. Germline V gene data show CDR1 as MDHEN and CDR2 as SYDVKM. DNA for the CDR3: TGTGCCAGCAGTTTATCTAGCGGGGGAGCTAATGAGCAGTTCTTC. Amino acids: CASSLSSGGANEQFF.

The J gene is TRBJ1-2, the V gene TRBV19, with no clear D. The ends were cut back, 9 bases at V and 7 bases at J, with 12 bases in the middle. The CDR3 length is 11 residues. The V gene's germline CDR1 is LNHDA and CDR2 SQIVND (reference sequence). DNA for the CDR3: TGTGCCAGCCTCGGGGTATTTGGCTACACCTTC. Its translation is CASLGVFGYTF.

The J gene is TRBJ2-5, the V gene TRBV4-1; D is perhaps TRBD2 (5 bases). CDR1 is MGHRA, CDR2 YSYEKL, per germline. The ends were cut back, 4 bases at V and 5 bases at J, with 11 bases in the middle. CDR3 length: 13 amino acids. DNA for the CDR3: TGCGCCAGCAGCCTGGAATGGAGGGAGACCCAGTACTTC. Translating it yields CASSLEWRETQYF.

This chain connects TRBV12-5 to TRBJ2-7; 11 nucleotides line up with TRBD1. The CDR3 loop spans 17 amino acids. Germline CDR1 LGHNT, CDR2 FRNRAP. Trimming removed 1 base from V and 4 bases from J; junction bases left unmatched: 9. In nucleotides, the CDR3 is TGTGCTAGTGGTTTGGCCCACGACGGACAGGGGGCGTACGAGCAGTACTTC. This sequence encodes CASGLAHDGQGAYEQYF.

The rearrangement links TRBV18 to TRBJ2-7; 8 bases map to TRBD2. The V segment lost 3 bases and the J segment 5 bases; nucleotides outside the gene matches: 6. This CDR3 contains 14 residues. Per germline, CDR1 KGHSH and CDR2 LQKENI. For the CDR3, the DNA is TGTGCCAGCTCACCCCTAAGCGGGAGACACGAGCAGTACTTC. Its protein product is CASSPLSGRHEQYF.

The chain uses TRBV19 and TRBJ2-2, with D unclear. CDR1 is LNHDA and CDR2 is SQIVND in the germline V gene (reference sequence). V lost 5 bases and J lost 5, with 15 bases in between. The CDR3 length is 15 residues. Written as DNA, the CDR3 is TGTGCCAGTAGTGTCACGTCCGCCGGGACCGGGGAGCTGTTTTTT. Translation: CASSVTSAGTGELFF.